These 25 T cell receptor beta chains originate from one sample sequenced in a study of blood T cell repertoires in COVID-19. Using immunoSEQ multiplex PCR, the repertoire was profiled, and TCRdb retains in-frame clones only, with some absent. The sample lists about 190,000 clones, about 80% occurring once. The sample consisted of peripheral blood. These TCRs come from a woman between 65 and 79 years old with acute or convalescent COVID-19.

The rearrangement joins TRBV5-1 to TRBJ2-1, with D possibly matching TRBD2 (6 bases). Trimming shortened V by 4 bases and J by 2 bases, and 25 bases separated the two germline ends. Looked up from germline, CDR1 is SGHRS and CDR2 is YFSETQ. CDR3 length: 19 amino acids. CDR3 in DNA: TGCGCCAGCAGCCACCCCACCGAACAGCTAGCGACCACCTACAATGAGCAGTTCTTC. Protein sequence: CASSHPTEQLATTYNEQFF.

The V call is TRBV9, the J call TRBJ1-3; no clear D gene. Germline V gene lookup returns CDR1 SGDLS and CDR2 YYNGEE. This CDR3 is built from 16 residues. Deletions cut 0 bases from V and 2 bases from J, with 12 bases between. CDR3 loop: CASSVANPLPGNTIYF. CDR3 in DNA: TGTGCCAGCAGCGTAGCTAATCCGCTTCCTGGAAACACCATATATTTT.

CDR3 loop: CASSGLAETQYF. CDR3 nucleotide sequence: TGTGCCAGCAGCGGACTAGCAGAGACCCAGTACTTC. The chain has TRBV6-5 and TRBJ2-5, with 8 bases that match TRBD2. CDR1 is MNHEY, CDR2 SVGAGI, per germline. V lost 6 bases, J lost 4 bases, and 1 base stayed unmatched. CDR3 length equals 12 residues.

The rearrangement joins TRBV30 to TRBJ1-3; 9 bases match TRBD1. V lost 0 bases to trimming and J lost 4 bases; unmatched junction nucleotides: 16. The CDR3 sequence is 19 residues long. Per germline, CDR1 GTSNPN and CDR2 SVGIG (reference sequence). CDR3 coding DNA: TGTGCCTGGAGTGTAGTCAGGACTTACGGGACAGGGCCCGGAAACACCATATATTTT. It specifies CAWSVVRTYGTGPGNTIYF.

About this clone itself: Within the sample, other DNA sequences also encode this same CDR3. This chain connects TRBV5-1 to TRBJ1-1; the D gene is possibly TRBD1 (5 bases). This CDR3 comprises 14 residues. V lost 3 bases to trimming and J lost 1 base, with 10 bases between them. Germline assignment: CDR1 SGHRS and CDR2 YFSETQ. The CDR3 DNA is TGCGCCAGCAGCTCCCAGGGCGCGAACACTGAAGCTTTCTTT. Translating it yields CASSSQGANTEAFF. Complete variable domain (other parts from reference TRBV5-1 and TRBJ1-1): KAGVTQTPRYLIKTRGQQVTLSCSPISGHRSVSWYQQTPGQGLQFLFEYFSETQRNKGNFPGRFSGRQFSNSRSEMNVSTLELGDSALYLCASSSQGANTEAFFGQGTRLTVV.

The chain is built from TRBV2 and TRBJ2-1; 12 nucleotides match TRBD2. The V gene end was trimmed by 5 bases and the J gene end by 9 bases; junction bases not matched to a gene: 8. The CDR3 contains 15 residues. Germline-derived CDR1 and CDR2 are SNHLY and FYNNEI. In DNA form, the CDR3 reads TGTGCCAGCAGTCCGACTAGCGGGAGCTCATTTGAGCAGTTCTTC. Its translation is CASSPTSGSSFEQFF.

The rearrangement links TRBV14 to TRBJ1-3; maybe TRBD1 (6 bases). The CDR3 spans 16 residues. Trimming shortened V by 3 bases and J by 0 bases, and 12 bases separated the two germline ends. Germline lookup yields CDR1 SGHDN and CDR2 FVKESK. The CDR3 DNA reads TGTGCCAGCAGCCACGGACAGCAAATCTCTGGAAACACCATATATTTT. Its translation: CASSHGQQISGNTIYF.

This sequence joins TRBV19 and TRBJ1-2, with D possibly being TRBD1 (5 bases). This CDR3 contains 12 residues. V lost 4 bases and J 8 bases, leaving 11 bases between the germline ends. The germline CDR1 and CDR2 sequences are LNHDA and SQIVND (reference sequence). This CDR3 reads CASSTEGYGYTF. In DNA form, the CDR3 reads TGTGCCAGTAGTACGGAGGGGTACGGCTACACCTTC. Full variable domain (remainder filled in from reference TRBV19 and TRBJ1-2): DGGITQSPKYLFRKEGQNVTLSCEQNLNHDAMYWYRQDPGQGLRLIYYSQIVNDFQKGDIAEGYSVSREKKESFPLTVTSAQKNPTAFYLCASSTEGYGYTFGSGTRLTVV.

The chain has TRBV5-1 and TRBJ2-1; 8 bases are shared with TRBD2. The germline V gene encodes CDR1 SGHRS and CDR2 YFSETQ. The CDR3 loop spans 17 amino acids. V was clipped by 0 bases and J by 0 bases; unmatched bases: 5. This CDR3 reads CASSLGTSGYSYNEQFF. As DNA, the CDR3 is TGCGCCAGCAGCTTGGGAACTAGCGGTTACTCCTACAATGAGCAGTTCTTC. Variable domain in full (rest from reference TRBV5-1 and TRBJ2-1): KAGVTQTPRYLIKTRGQQVTLSCSPISGHRSVSWYQQTPGQGLQFLFEYFSETQRNKGNFPGRFSGRQFSNSRSEMNVSTLELGDSALYLCASSLGTSGYSYNEQFFGPGTRLTVL.

J is TRBJ1-4 and V is TRBV10-1, with a tentative D call TRBD1 (5 bases). Germline V gene lookup returns CDR1 WNHNN and CDR2 SYGVQD (reference sequence). CDR3 size: 13 residues. Trimming removed 10 bases at V and 7 bases at J, with 16 bases between. CDR3 in DNA: TGCGCCATGGACAAGACAGTTGGTGAAAAACTGTTTTTT. This translates into CAMDKTVGEKLFF.

The chain has TRBV5-6 and TRBJ1-2; perhaps TRBD1 as D (6 bases). The CDR3 sequence is 14 residues long. Per germline, CDR1 SGHDT and CDR2 YYEEEE. Trimming cost V 4 bases and J 7 bases, with 17 bases left between them. The DNA for the CDR3 is TGTGCCAGCAGCCCTACCCACAGGGCCCCTGGCTACACCTTC. As protein: CASSPTHRAPGYTF.

The J gene is TRBJ1-1, the V gene TRBV18; unclear D gene. Germline V lookup: CDR1 KGHSH, CDR2 LQKENI. The length of the CDR3 is 15 residues. V dropped 2 bases and J dropped 1 base, with 11 bases sitting between them. CDR3 bases: TGTGCCAGCTCACCAGCGGGTCGCCGGAACACTGAAGCTTTCTTT. Its protein product is CASSPAGRRNTEAFF. Together with reference TRBV18 and TRBJ1-1, the CDR3 gives the full variable domain: NAGVMQNPRHLVRRRGQEARLRCSPMKGHSHVYWYRQLPEEGLKFMVYLQKENIIDESGMPKERFSAEFPKEGPSILRIQQVVRGDSAAYFCASSPAGRRNTEAFFGQGTRLTVV.

The DNA for the CDR3 is TGTGCCAGCAGTGGTTATCCGGGACAGGGGAGGCAGCCCCAGCATTTT. It encodes CASSGYPGQGRQPQHF. This chain connects TRBV6-1 to TRBJ1-5, with 10 bases matching TRBD1. The CDR3 has 16 residues. Germline-derived CDR1 and CDR2 are MNHNS and SASEGT. Unmatched junction bases numbered 10, after V lost 4 bases and J lost 7 bases.

J is TRBJ1-4 and V is TRBV28; TRBD1 might be the D (6 bases). V lost 5 bases, J lost 1 base, and 8 bases lay in between. Germline V gene sequence: CDR1 MDHEN, CDR2 SYDVKM. The CDR3 runs to 14 residues. This chain's CDR3 is CASSPQGTNEKLFF. CDR3 bases: TGTGCCAGCAGTCCACAGGGAACTAATGAAAAACTGTTTTTT.

The CDR3 DNA is TGCAGCGTTGAAGTCGCCGGGGGATCCCAGTTCTTC. This translates into CSVEVAGGSQFF. The chain links TRBV29-1 to TRBJ2-1; TRBD2 is a possible D gene (6 bases). Germline V gene lookup returns CDR1 SQVTM and CDR2 ANQGSEA. V lost 1 base and J lost 13, with 14 bases in between. This CDR3 is built from 12 residues.

The rearrangement joins TRBV7-3 to TRBJ2-3; D unresolved. The V and J ends lost 5 bases and 2 bases respectively, with 5 bases between them. CDR1 SGHTA and CDR2 FQGTGA come from the germline V gene. The CDR3 loop spans 12 amino acids. The CDR3 region is CASSLPTDTQYF. Here the CDR3 DNA reads TGTGCCAGCAGCCTCCCCACAGATACGCAGTATTTT.

The V and J genes are TRBV19 and TRBJ2-1; D perhaps matches TRBD1 (5 bases). Trimming left V 1 base short and J 0 bases short, with 10 bases between. CDR1 is LNHDA, CDR2 SQIVND, per germline (reference sequence). This CDR3 comprises 16 residues. The CDR3 loop reads CASSIGGLRSYNEQFF. CDR3 bases: TGTGCCAGTAGTATAGGGGGCCTACGCTCCTACAATGAGCAGTTCTTC. Based on the CDR3 plus reference TRBV19 and TRBJ2-1, the full variable domain is DGGITQSPKYLFRKEGQNVTLSCEQNLNHDAMYWYRQDPGQGLRLIYYSQIVNDFQKGDIAEGYSVSREKKESFPLTVTSAQKNPTAFYLCASSIGGLRSYNEQFFGPGTRLTVL.

The chain recombines TRBV10-2 with TRBJ2-1; TRBD2 aligns across 8 bases. Trimming took 2 bases from V and 3 from J; bases not matched to a gene: 9. The CDR3 is made up of 17 amino acids. The V gene's germline CDR1 is WSHSY and CDR2 SAAADI. CDR3 DNA: TGCGCCAGCAGTGAGAGGGGATCGGGACTAGGCTACAATGAGCAGTTCTTC. Translated, it gives CASSERGSGLGYNEQFF.

J is TRBJ2-5 and V is TRBV23-1, with a tentative D call TRBD1 (7 bases). TRBV23-1 is noted as an ORF with a role that remains uncertain. The CDR3 covers 13 residues. V gave up 9 bases and J gave up 5 bases, with 16 bases separating them. The CDR3 spells CARGGQLGETQYF. The CDR3, as DNA: TGCGCCAGGGGGGGACAGCTCGGTGAGACCCAGTACTTC.

V gene TRBV18 combines with J gene TRBJ1-3; 8 nucleotides agree with TRBD1. Unmatched junction bases numbered 5, after V lost 8 bases and J lost 2 bases. The length of the CDR3 is 14 residues. Looked up from germline, CDR1 is KGHSH and CDR2 is LQKENI. CDR3 amino acids: CASATGDTGNTIYF. The CDR3 DNA is TGTGCCAGCGCGACAGGGGACACTGGAAACACCATATATTTT.

The CDR3 loop reads CASGQGQGAVQDQPQHF. The CDR3 DNA follows: TGTGCCAGCGGTCAAGGACAGGGGGCCGTTCAAGATCAGCCCCAGCATTTT. This rearrangement joins TRBV27 to TRBJ1-5; 11 positions agree with TRBD1. Germline trimming cut 8 bases from V and 5 bases from J; bases unmatched to any gene: 14. The CDR3 covers 17 residues. Germline V lookup: CDR1 MNHEY, CDR2 SMNVEV (reference sequence).

In its sample, this clone was seen once. The V call is TRBV3-1 (or the pseudogene TRBV3-2), the J call TRBJ2-3, with TRBD1 matching over 10 bases. The length of the CDR3 is 16 residues. Germline V gene sequence: CDR1 LGHDT, CDR2 YNNKEL (reference sequence). The V and J ends lost 0 bases and 3 bases, in that order; junction bases with no gene match: 3. CDR3 in amino acids: CASSQDGTGVTDTQYF. The CDR3 region has the DNA TGTGCCAGCAGCCAAGATGGGACAGGGGTTACAGATACGCAGTATTTT.

The chain links TRBV27 to TRBJ2-1; D gene ambiguous. CDR3 length: 11 residues. V was pared by 5 bases and J by 9 bases, with 8 bases between. Germline-derived CDR1 and CDR2 are MNHEY and SMNVEV (reference sequence). CDR3 amino acids: CASSQFGEQFF. CDR3 nucleotide sequence: TGTGCCAGCAGTCAATTCGGTGAGCAGTTCTTC.

V usage is TRBV9 and J usage is TRBJ2-7, with 7 nucleotides matching TRBD1. Germline V lookup: CDR1 SGDLS, CDR2 YYNGEE. This CDR3 spans 13 amino acids. After removal of 7 bases from V and 0 bases from J, the junction contained 4 bases not matched to a gene. CDR3 sequence: CASQTGFSYEQYF. The DNA of the CDR3 is TGTGCCAGCCAGACAGGGTTCTCCTACGAGCAGTACTTC.

This clone was observed a handful of times. The genes are TRBV7-2 and TRBJ1-1, with 9 bases aligning to TRBD1. The V segment lost 1 base and the J segment 6 bases; nucleotides outside the gene matches: 6. This CDR3 contains 15 residues. From germline, CDR1 is SGHTA and CDR2 FQGNSA. The CDR3 DNA follows: TGTGCCAGCAGCTTAGTTTTGGGACAGGGCGCTGAAGCTTTCTTT. Protein: CASSLVLGQGAEAFF.